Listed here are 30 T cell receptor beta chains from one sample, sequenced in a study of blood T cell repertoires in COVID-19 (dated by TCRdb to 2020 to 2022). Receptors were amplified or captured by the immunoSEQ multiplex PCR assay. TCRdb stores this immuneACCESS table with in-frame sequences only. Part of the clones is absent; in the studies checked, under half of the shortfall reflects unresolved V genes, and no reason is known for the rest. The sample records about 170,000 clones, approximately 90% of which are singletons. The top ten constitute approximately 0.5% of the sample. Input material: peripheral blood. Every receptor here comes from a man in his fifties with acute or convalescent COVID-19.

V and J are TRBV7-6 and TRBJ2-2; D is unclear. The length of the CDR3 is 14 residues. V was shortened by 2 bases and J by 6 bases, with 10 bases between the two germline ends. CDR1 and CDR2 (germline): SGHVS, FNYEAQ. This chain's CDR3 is CASSLSLGAGELFF. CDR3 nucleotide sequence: TGTGCCAGCAGCTTATCCCTAGGCGCCGGGGAGCTGTTTTTT.

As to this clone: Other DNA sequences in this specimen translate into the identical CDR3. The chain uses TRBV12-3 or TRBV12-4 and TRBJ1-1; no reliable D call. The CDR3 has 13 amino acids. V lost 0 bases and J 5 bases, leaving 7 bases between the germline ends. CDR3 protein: CASSLAGGTEAFF. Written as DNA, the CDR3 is TGTGCCAGCAGTTTAGCAGGAGGAACTGAAGCTTTCTTT.

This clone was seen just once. The CDR3 coding sequence is TGTGCCAGCAATCGGGGACTTTGGTCACCCCTCCACTTT. Protein: CASNRGLWSPLHF. The gene calls are TRBV28 and TRBJ1-6; possible D gene TRBD1, 5 bases. Trimming left V 7 bases short and J 10 bases short, with 14 bases between. Germline-derived CDR1 and CDR2 are MDHEN and SYDVKM. CDR3 length: 13 amino acids.

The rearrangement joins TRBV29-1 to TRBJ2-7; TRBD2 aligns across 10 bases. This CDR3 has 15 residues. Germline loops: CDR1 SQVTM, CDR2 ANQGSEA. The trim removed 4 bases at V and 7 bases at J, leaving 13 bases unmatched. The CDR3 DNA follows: TGCAGCGTTGCCCCCCAAGCGGGAGGGCTCGGGGAGCAGTACTTC. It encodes CSVAPQAGGLGEQYF.

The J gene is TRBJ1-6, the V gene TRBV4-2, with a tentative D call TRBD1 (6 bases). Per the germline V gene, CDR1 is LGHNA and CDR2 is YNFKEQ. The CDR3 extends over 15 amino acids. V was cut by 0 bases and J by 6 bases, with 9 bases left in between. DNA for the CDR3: TGTGCCAGCAGCCAAGATCTACAGGGTAATTCACCCCTCCACTTT. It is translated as CASSQDLQGNSPLHF.

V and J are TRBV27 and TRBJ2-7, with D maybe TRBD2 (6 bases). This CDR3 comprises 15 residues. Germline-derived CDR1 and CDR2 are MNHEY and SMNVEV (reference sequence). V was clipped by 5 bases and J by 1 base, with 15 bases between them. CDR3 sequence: CASSPLTSSSYEQYF. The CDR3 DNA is TGTGCCAGCAGTCCCCTGACTAGTTCTTCCTACGAGCAGTACTTC.

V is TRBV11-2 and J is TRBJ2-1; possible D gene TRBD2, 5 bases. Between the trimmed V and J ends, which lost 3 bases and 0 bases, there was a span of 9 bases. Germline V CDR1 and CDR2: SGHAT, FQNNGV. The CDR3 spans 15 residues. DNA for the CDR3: TGTGCCAGCAGCTTGTACGCGGGCTCCTACAATGAGCAGTTCTTC. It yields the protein CASSLYAGSYNEQFF.

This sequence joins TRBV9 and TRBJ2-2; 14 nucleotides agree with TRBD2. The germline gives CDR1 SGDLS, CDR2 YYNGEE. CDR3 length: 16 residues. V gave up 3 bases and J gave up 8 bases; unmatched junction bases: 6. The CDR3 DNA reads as TGTGCCAGCAGCGGAACGGGACTAGCGGGGGTTGGGGAGCTGTTTTTT. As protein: CASSGTGLAGVGELFF. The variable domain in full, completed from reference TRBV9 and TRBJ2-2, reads DSGVTQTPKHLITATGQRVTLRCSPRSGDLSVYWYQQSLDQGLQFLIQYYNGEERAKGNILERFSAQQFPDLHSELNLSSLELGDSALYFCASSGTGLAGVGELFFGEGSRLTVL.

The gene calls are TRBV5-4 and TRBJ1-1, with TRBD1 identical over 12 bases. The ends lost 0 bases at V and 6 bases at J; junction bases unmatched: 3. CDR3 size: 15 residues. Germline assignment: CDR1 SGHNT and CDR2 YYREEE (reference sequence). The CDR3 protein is CASSLGGTGGPEAFF. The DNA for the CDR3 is TGTGCCAGCAGCTTGGGGGGGACAGGGGGCCCTGAAGCTTTCTTT. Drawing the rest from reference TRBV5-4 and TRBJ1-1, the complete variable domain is ETGVTQSPTHLIKTRGQQVTLRCSSQSGHNTVSWYQQALGQGPQFIFQYYREEENGRGNFPPRFSGLQFPNYSSELNVNALELDDSALYLCASSLGGTGGPEAFFGQGTRLTVV.

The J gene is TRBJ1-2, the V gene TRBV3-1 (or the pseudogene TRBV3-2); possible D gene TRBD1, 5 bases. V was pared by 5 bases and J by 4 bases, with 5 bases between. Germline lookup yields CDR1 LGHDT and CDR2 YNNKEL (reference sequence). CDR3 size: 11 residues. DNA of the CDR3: TGTGCCAGCAGCGACAGCTATGGCTACACCTTC. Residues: CASSDSYGYTF.

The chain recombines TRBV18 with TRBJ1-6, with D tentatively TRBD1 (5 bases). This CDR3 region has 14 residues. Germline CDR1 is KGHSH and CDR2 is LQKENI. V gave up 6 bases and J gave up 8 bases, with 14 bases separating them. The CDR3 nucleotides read TGTGCCAGCTCGCCCGAGACAGTTTATTCACCCCTCCACTTT. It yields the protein CASSPETVYSPLHF.

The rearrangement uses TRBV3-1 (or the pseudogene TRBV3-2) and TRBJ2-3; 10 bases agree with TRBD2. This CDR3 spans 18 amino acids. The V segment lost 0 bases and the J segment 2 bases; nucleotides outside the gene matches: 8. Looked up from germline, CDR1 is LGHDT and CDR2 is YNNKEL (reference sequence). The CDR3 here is CASSQDPPAGGHTDTQYF. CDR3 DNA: TGTGCCAGCAGCCAAGACCCCCCAGCGGGGGGGCACACAGATACGCAGTATTTT.

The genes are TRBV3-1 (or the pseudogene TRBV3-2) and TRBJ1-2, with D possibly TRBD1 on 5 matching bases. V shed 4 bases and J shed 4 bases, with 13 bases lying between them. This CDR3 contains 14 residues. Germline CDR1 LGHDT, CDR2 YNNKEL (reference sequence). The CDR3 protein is CASSPYGGGYGYTF. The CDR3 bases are TGTGCCAGCAGCCCGTATGGGGGGGGCTATGGCTACACCTTC.

CDR3 coding DNA: TGTGCTAGTGGTTTGGGAGGCGGGACAGGGGATTGGCGGCCAGCTACGCAGTATTTT. Translating it yields CASGLGGGTGDWRPATQYF. The chain employs TRBV12-5 and TRBJ2-3; 10 bases fit TRBD1. V was clipped by 1 base and J by 8 bases; unmatched bases: 18. Germline CDR1 is LGHNT and CDR2 is FRNRAP. This CDR3 has 19 residues.

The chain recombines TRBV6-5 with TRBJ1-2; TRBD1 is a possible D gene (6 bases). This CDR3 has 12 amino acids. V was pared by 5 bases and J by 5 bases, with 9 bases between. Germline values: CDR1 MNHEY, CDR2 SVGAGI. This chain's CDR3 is CASSPQGYGYTF. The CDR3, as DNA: TGTGCCAGCAGTCCCCAGGGGTATGGCTACACCTTC.

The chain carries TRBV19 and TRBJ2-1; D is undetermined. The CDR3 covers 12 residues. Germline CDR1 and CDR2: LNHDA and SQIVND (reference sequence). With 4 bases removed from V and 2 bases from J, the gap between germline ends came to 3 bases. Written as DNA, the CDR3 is TGTGCCAGTAGTACTACCTACAATGAGCAGTTCTTC. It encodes CASSTTYNEQFF.

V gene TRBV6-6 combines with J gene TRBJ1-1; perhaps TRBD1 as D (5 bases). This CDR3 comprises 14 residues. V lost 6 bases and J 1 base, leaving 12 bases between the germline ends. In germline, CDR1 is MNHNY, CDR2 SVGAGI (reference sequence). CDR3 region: CASSPPQGNTEAFF. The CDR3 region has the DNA TGTGCCAGCAGCCCTCCGCAGGGGAACACTGAAGCTTTCTTT.

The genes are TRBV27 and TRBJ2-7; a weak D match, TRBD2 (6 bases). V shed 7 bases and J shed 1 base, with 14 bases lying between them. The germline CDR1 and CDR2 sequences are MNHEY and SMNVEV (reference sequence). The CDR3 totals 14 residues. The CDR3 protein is CASNLGLPSYEQYV. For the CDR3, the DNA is TGTGCCAGCAATCTCGGACTACCTTCCTACGAGCAGTACGTC.

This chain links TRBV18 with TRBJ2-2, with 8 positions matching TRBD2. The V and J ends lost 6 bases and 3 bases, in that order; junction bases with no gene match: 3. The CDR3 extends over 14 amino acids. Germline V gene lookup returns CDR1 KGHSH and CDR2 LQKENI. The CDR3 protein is CASSLLADTGELFF. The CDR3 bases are TGTGCCAGCTCGCTACTAGCGGACACCGGGGAGCTGTTTTTT.

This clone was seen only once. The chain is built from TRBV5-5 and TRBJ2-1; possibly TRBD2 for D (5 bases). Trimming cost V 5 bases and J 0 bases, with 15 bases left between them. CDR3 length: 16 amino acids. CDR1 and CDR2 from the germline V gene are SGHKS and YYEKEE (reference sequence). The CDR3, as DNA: TGTGCCAGCAGTCTGGTGGGCGGGCGCTCCTACAATGAGCAGTTCTTC. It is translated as CASSLVGGRSYNEQFF.

The CDR3 loop reads CASSYQGAETDTQYF. CDR3 DNA sequence: TGTGCCAGCAGCTATCAGGGGGCTGAGACAGATACGCAGTATTTT. The chain has TRBV7-9 and TRBJ2-3; the match to TRBD1 covers 8 bases. This CDR3 spans 15 amino acids. In germline, CDR1 is SEHNR, CDR2 FQNEAQ (reference sequence). V shed 4 bases, J shed 3 bases, and the junction held 6 bases outside the gene matches.

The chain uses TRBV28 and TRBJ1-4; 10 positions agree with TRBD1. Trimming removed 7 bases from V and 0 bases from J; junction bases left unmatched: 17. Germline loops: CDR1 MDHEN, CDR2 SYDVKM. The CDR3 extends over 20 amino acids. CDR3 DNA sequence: TGTGCCAGCACCCATTTGCGGGGACAGGGGTTTCGGGCAACTAATGAAAAACTGTTTTTT. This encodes CASTHLRGQGFRATNEKLFF.

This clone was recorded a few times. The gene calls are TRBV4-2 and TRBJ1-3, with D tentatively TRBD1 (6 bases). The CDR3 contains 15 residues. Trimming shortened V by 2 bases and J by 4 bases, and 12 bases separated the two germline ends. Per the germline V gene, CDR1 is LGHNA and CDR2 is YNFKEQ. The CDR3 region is CASSQPTGIGNTIYF. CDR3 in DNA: TGTGCCAGCAGCCAACCCACAGGGATCGGAAACACCATATATTTT.

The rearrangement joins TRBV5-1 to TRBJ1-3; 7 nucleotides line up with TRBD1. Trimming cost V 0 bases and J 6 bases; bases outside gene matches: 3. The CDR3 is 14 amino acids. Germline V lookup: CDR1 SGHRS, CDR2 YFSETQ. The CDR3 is CASSLGRGSNTIYF. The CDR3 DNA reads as TGCGCCAGCAGCTTGGGCAGGGGGTCAAACACCATATATTTT.

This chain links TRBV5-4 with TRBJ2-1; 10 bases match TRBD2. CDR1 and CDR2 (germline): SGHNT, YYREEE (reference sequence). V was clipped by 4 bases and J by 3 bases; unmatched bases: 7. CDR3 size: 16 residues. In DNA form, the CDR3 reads TGTGCCAGCAGCCCGGGGGGGACTAGCGTCTACAATGAGCAGTTCTTC. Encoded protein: CASSPGGTSVYNEQFF.

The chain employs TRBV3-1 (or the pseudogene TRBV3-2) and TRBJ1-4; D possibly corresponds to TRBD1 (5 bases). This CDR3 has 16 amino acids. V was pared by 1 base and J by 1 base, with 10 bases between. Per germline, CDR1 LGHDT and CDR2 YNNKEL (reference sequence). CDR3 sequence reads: CASSQVSGVTNEKLFF. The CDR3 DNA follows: TGTGCCAGCAGCCAAGTTTCGGGGGTAACTAATGAAAAACTGTTTTTT.

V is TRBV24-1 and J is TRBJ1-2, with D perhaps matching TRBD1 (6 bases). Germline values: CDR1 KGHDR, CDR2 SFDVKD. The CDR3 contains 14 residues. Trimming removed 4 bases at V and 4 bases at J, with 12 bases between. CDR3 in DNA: TGTGCCACCAGTGAGCTTGACAGGAGCTATGGCTACACCTTC. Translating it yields CATSELDRSYGYTF.

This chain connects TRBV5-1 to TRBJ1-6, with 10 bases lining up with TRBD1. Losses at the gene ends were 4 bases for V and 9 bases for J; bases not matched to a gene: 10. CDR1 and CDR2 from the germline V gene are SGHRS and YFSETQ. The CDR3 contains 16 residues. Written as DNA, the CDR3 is TGCGCCAGCAGCCCGGGGACAGGGGCTCCGGTTTCACCCCTCCACTTT. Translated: CASSPGTGAPVSPLHF.

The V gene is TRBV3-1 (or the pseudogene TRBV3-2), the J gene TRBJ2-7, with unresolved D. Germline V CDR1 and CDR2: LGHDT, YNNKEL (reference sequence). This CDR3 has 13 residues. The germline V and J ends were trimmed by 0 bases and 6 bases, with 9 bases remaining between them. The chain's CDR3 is CASSQERSGEQYV. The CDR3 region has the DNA TGTGCCAGCAGCCAAGAGAGGTCTGGCGAGCAGTACGTC.

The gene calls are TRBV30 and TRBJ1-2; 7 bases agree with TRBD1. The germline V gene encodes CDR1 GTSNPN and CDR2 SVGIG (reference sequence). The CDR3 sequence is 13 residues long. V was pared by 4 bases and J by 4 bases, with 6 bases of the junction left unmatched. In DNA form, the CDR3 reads TGTGCCTGGAACGGACAGGTGATCTATGGCTACACCTTC. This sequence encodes CAWNGQVIYGYTF. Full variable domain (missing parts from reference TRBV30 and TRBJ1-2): SQTIHQWPATLVQPVGSPLSLECTVEGTSNPNLYWYRQAAGRGLQLLFYSVGIGQISSEVPQNLSASRPQDRQFILSSKKLLLSDSGFYLCAWNGQVIYGYTFGSGTRLTVV.